This T cell receptor (beta chain) was recovered during a study of cytomegalovirus exposure and HLA in healthy donors (dated by TCRdb to the late 2010s). For the wider study: In an earlier analysis of under 600 of the donors, 276 Gb of sequence data and roughly 100 million unique TCR beta sequences from 150 million to 200 million T cells were reported. Donor age, sex, ethnicity and CMV serostatus were compiled together with the repertoire data. An early release that covered approximately 600 HLA-typed donors contained 250 to 350 gigabases of sequencing data and tens of millions of unique TCR sequences. Because of strong linkage in the cohort, four or five DR-DQ haplotypes were treated as single units for association and clustering. On average, roughly 200,000 unique TCR beta nucleotide sequences were sequenced per donor among about 400 genotyped donors of the cohort, with roughly a sixth of those sequences being non-productive. A later analysis re-analyzed previously published TCR beta repertoires from 666 donors and added high-resolution HLA genotyping to study TCR occurrence patterns. To predict cytomegalovirus infection status, the study combined high-throughput TCR immunosequencing, statistical association of individual TCRs with disease status, and machine learning. HLA typing covered class I and class II loci at four-digit resolution. Rather than drawing on any new phenotypic data, the later analysis identified candidate immune exposures from TCR beta sequences and the way those sequences occurred across donors. The study profiled the T cell repertoires of under 700 subjects by immunosequencing and related them to cytomegalovirus serostatus. Among the roughly 400 genotyped donors, roughly 80% belonged to the genetic ancestry cluster associated with self-reported Caucasian donors. A later genetic analysis used genome-wide SNP genotypes for about three fifths of the 666 donors, treating that subset as a discovery cohort. Besides the first cohort of 666 subjects, a separate validation cohort made up of over 95 different subjects was used. All discovery cohort repertoires had been generated on a single sequencing platform. The number of donors typed differed by locus, with about 629-630 for A, B, C, DRB1 and DQB1, roughly 520 for DQA1, under 610 for DPA1, and some 470 for DPB1. The study aimed to test whether cataloging public T cell receptors could reveal signatures of past pathogen exposure. In an earlier analysis of a few hundred of the donors, high-throughput TCR beta sequencing was used to judge whether each TCR beta V gene segment behaved as functional or pseudogenic.

CDR1 and CDR2 are drawn from the germline V gene: MNHEY, SVGAGI. Taken from cysteine to phenylalanine, the CDR3 has 15 residues. Just CDR3 DNA is preserved here, 45 bases in frame from base 1. Compared with germline, V lacks 5 bases and J lacks 5 bases; bases without a gene match: 10. As concerns this clone: Which antigen it targets is not known. Per-nucleotide qualities are absent, and no much larger clonotype sits a single base away.

Libraries were built with the immunoSEQ multiplex PCR assay. The multiplex PCR relied on a mix of 60 forward primers for TCR Vbeta segments and 13 reverse primers for TCR Jbeta segments. Amplification of the CDR3 region of rearranged TCR beta genes was performed with a multiplex PCR assay on genomic DNA. Amplified TCR beta libraries were sequenced as 87-base-pair reads on the Illumina HiSeq System. Under the source paper's analysis protocol: Across the 600 to 700 repertoires, a later analysis counted approximately 75 million unique TCR beta chains, some 11 million of which were shared by at least two donors. Raw reads were error-corrected and collapsed into unique sequences with a nearest-neighbor algorithm that merged closely related sequences to remove PCR and sequencing errors. V, D and J gene segments were assigned by aligning CDR3 sequences to IMGT reference sequences. For a sequence to be retained, at least a six-nucleotide match to both a V gene segment and a J gene segment was required. A rearrangement counted as productive if the CDR3 had no stop codons and remained in frame with V and J, and every other rearrangement counted as non-productive. CDR3 was defined according to IMGT convention as the region running from the second conserved V-encoded cysteine to the conserved J-encoded phenylalanine. The earlier analysis of a few hundred of the donors excluded sequences that lacked an unambiguous match to a single V gene segment. An earlier analysis of some 610 of the donors called V segments functional above 56.7% productive rearrangements and segregating when the between-donor standard deviation exceeded 5%. A statistical classification framework was developed to diagnose cytomegalovirus status using the catalog of TCR beta chain sequences. In a later analysis, V and J genes were assigned by comparing TCR nucleotide sequences against IMGT/GENE-DB human TR gene sequences. A later analysis assigned CDR3 sequences and most-parsimonious VDJ recombination scenarios with the TCRdist pipeline. A later analysis defined each TCR beta chain by its CDR3 amino acid sequence plus V-gene family, and excluded reads lacking a unique V-gene family. To address suspected cross-contamination and a sequencing artifact, a later analysis removed a few hundred highly shared, low-generation-probability nucleotide sequences. For each public chain, a later analysis derived a clonal expansion index from normalized ranks of inferred template counts within each repertoire. In a later analysis, generation probabilities were computed with a VDJ recombination model fitted to out-of-frame rearrangements, and the resulting probabilities were checked against IGoR. In a later analysis, hypergeometric tests were used to score TCR-TCR, TCR-HLA and TCR-CMV co-occurrence, with a repertoire-size bias correction applied to TCR pairs. False discovery rates were estimated in a later analysis by permuting HLA or CMV assignments 20 times. In a later analysis, co-occurring TCRs were grouped using DBSCAN, with TCRdist sequence similarity added in when clustering inside HLA-allele-positive subsets. Repertoires with fewer than 30,000 or more than 120,000 public chains were left out of co-occurrence clustering, as were five repertoires with anomalous nucleotide sharing. TCRdb limited this immuneACCESS table to in-frame rearrangements with V and J called. A share of clones is missing; checked studies link under half to unresolved V genes, and the rest is unexplained. V and J calls and clone size are given by that table; D and trimming were obtained from the DNA. Within this sample are over 150,000 clones, with around 79% of them counted one time only. Of the sample, 7.7% falls within the top ten clones.

The paper as a whole reports these results and caveats: Because counts were too low, some 16 rarely observed V segments, including chromosome 9 orphons, were excluded from the earlier analysis of some 590 of the donors. Across donors, most TCR sequences were observed very rarely, whereas some public TCRs were present in many individuals. A total of fewer than 200 TCR beta chains were listed by the study as associated with cytomegalovirus. A later analysis found that TCR association rates varied across HLA loci, with DRB1 alleles showing the most associated TCRs and HLA-C alleles the fewest. For the cohort, immune exposure information was limited to CMV serostatus. A later analysis reported that several top co-occurrence clusters appeared linked to parvovirus B19, influenza, CMV and Epstein-Barr virus. In an earlier analysis of fewer than 750 of the donors, most TCR beta V segments were observed in productive rearrangements about 87% or about 30% of the time, broadly matching IMGT annotations. Assigning TCR associations to individual alleles was difficult when HLA alleles, especially DR and DQ, strongly co-occurred. It was suggested by the authors that the approach could potentially be generalized to other disease states and immunological phenotypes. A further reported finding was that TCR beta sequences accurately predicted the HLA-A and HLA-B alleles for most subjects in the first cohort. In a later analysis, HLA-associated TCR beta chains showed more clonal expansion and lower generation probabilities than non-associated chains that were equally common. Because HLA typing was missing for some donors at each locus, association tests included only the typed subset. A later genetic analysis reported fewer N-insertions in productive TCRs among donors in an Asian-associated ancestry cluster than the approximately 700-donor mean. In this cohort, only TCR beta chains were sequenced, and detectable features were limited by the absence of alpha or paired-chain data. Some IMGT-functional V segments, including TRBV6-2 and TRBV6-3, could not be distinguished by the 87-base-pair reads and were therefore excluded. The classifier was reported to diagnose cytomegalovirus status with high specificity and sensitivity in both the original cohort and the validation cohort. A later genetic analysis associated a missense DCLRE1C variant with V-gene and J-gene trimming of TCR beta chains, and an independent cohort replicated the association. According to a later analysis, most CMV-associated TCR beta chains appeared to be HLA-restricted, and the HLA associations seemed to be driven largely by CMV exposure. A cluster of highly shared sequence variants was judged likely to be a technical artifact of the sequencing pipeline. Sequencing depth was assumed to be roughly uniform across donors in the presence/absence analyses, though that assumption may not hold. A later analysis associated about 17,000 TCR beta sequences with specific HLA alleles at a false discovery rate of 0.05. A few of the identified cytomegalovirus-associated TCR beta chains were confirmed in vitro to be specific for cytomegalovirus antigens. Correlated functional status among segregating V segments might be attributable to linkage disequilibrium, but an unknown experimental factor could not be ruled out.

The cohort was made up of 500 to 850 healthy bone marrow donors. At the time of sampling, every cohort member was nominally healthy, though immune exposures that went unrecorded were likely present. The donor was CMV seropositive and was included in the group of some 290 seropositive cohort members. Every donor gave a peripheral blood sample, and the peripheral blood mononuclear cells from that sample were used for TCR beta sequencing. Genomic DNA was extracted from the blood cell samples with the Qiagen DNeasy Blood Extraction Kit. This chain is built from TRBV6-5 and TRBJ2-5, with 8 junctional bases fitting TRBD2. The sequenced material came from PBMCs. The TCR comes from a man aged 30-40 years in good health and CMV-seropositive. The CDR3 region: CASSQGLAQGETQYF. The base sequence is TGTGCCAGCAGTCAAGGACTAGCCCAGGGGGAGACCCAGTACTTC.